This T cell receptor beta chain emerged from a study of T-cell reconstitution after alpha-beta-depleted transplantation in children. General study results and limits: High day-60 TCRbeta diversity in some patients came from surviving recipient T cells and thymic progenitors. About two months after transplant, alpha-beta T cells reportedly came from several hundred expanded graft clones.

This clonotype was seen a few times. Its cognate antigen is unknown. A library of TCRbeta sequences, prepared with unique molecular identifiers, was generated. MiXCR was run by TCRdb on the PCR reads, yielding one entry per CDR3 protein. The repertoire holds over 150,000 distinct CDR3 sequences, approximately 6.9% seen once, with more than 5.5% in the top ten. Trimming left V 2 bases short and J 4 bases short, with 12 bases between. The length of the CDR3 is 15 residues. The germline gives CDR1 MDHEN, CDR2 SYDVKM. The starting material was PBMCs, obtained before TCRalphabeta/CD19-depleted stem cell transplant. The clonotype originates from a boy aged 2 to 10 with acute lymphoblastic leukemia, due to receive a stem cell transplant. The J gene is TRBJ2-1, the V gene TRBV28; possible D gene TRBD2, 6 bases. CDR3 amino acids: CASSLTRERYNEQFF. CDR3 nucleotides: TGTGCCAGCAGTTTAACCCGGGAGAGATACAATGAGCAGTTCTTC.